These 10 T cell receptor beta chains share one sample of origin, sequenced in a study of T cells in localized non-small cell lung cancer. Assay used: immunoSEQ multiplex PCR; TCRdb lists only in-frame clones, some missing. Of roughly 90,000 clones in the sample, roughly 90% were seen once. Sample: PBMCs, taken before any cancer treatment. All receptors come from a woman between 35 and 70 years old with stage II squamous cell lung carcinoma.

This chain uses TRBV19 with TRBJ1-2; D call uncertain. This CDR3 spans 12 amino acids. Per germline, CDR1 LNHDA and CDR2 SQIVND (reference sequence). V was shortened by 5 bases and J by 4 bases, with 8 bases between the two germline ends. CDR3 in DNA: TGTGCCAGTAGTGCGCAGTCCTATGGCTACACCTTC. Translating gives CASSAQSYGYTF.

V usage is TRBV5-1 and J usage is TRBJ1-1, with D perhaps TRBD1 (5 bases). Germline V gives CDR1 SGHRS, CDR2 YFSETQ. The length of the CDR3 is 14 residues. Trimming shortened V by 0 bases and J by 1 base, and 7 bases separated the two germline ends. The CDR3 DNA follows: TGCGCCAGCAGCTTGGCGGGGCAGAACACTGAAGCTTTCTTT. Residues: CASSLAGQNTEAFF.

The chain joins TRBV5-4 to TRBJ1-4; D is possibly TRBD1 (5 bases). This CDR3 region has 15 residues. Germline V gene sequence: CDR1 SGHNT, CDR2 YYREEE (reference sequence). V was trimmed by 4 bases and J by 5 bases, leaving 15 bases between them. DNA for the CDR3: TGTGCCAGCAGCGTGGGTGGGGCGAGGAATGAAAAACTGTTTTTT. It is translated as CASSVGGARNEKLFF. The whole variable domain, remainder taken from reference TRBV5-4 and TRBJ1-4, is ETGVTQSPTHLIKTRGQQVTLRCSSQSGHNTVSWYQQALGQGPQFIFQYYREEENGRGNFPPRFSGLQFPNYSSELNVNALELDDSALYLCASSVGGARNEKLFFGSGTQLSVL.

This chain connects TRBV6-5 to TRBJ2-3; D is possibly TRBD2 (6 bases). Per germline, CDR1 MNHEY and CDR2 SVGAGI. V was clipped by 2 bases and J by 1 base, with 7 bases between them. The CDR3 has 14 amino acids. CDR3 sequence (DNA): TGTGCCAGCAGTTACGGCGGGGGCACAGATACGCAGTATTTT. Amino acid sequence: CASSYGGGTDTQYF.

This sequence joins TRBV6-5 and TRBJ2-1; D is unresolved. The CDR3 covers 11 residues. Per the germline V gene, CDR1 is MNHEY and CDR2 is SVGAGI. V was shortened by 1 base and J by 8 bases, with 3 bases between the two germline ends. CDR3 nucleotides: TGTGCCAGCAGTTACTTACATGAGCAGTTCTTC. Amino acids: CASSYLHEQFF.

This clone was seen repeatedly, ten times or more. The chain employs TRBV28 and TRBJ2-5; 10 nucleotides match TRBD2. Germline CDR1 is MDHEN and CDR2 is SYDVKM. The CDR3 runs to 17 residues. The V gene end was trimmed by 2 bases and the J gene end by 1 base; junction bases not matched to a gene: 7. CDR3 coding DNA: TGTGCCAGCAGTTTAGTCGGTAGCGGGGGGCTCCAAGAGACCCAGTACTTC. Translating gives CASSLVGSGGLQETQYF. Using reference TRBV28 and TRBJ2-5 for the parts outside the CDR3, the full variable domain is DVKVTQSSRYLVKRTGEKVFLECVQDMDHENMFWYRQDPGLGLRLIYFSYDVKMKEKGDIPEGYSVSREKKERFSLILESASTNQTSMYLCASSLVGSGGLQETQYFGPGTRLLVL.

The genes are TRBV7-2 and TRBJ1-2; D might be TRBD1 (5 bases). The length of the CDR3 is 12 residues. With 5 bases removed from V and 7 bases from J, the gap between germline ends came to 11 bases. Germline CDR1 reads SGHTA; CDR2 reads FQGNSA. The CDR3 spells CASSHGAVGYTF. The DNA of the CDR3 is TGTGCCAGCAGCCATGGGGCAGTTGGCTACACCTTC.

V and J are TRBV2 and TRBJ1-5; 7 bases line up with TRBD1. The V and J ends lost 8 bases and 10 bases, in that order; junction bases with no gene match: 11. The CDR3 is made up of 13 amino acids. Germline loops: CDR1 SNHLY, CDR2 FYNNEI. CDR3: CASRAGQSRPQHF. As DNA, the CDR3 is TGTGCCAGCCGAGCGGGACAGTCTCGCCCCCAGCATTTT.

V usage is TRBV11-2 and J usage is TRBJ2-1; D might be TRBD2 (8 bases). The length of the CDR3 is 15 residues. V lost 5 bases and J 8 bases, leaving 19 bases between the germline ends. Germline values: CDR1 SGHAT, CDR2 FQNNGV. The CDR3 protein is CASSNAGGQYHEQFF. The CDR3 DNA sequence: TGTGCCAGCAGCAACGCGGGGGGACAGTACCATGAGCAGTTCTTC.

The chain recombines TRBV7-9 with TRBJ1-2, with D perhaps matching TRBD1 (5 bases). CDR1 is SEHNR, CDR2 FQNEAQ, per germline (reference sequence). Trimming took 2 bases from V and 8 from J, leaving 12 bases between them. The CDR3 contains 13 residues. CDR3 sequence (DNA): TGTGCCAGCAGCTTATCGGGGGGAGGAGGCTACACCTTC. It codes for CASSLSGGGGYTF. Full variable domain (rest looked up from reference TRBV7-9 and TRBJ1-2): DTGVSQNPRHKITKRGQNVTFRCDPISEHNRLYWYRQTLGQGPEFLTYFQNEAQLEKSRLLSDRFSAERPKGSFSTLEIQRTEQGDSAMYLCASSLSGGGGYTFGSGTRLTVV.